Presented here are 14 T cell receptor beta chains from one specimen sequenced in a study of CD8 T cells in ankylosing spondylitis (dated by TCRdb to the late 2010s). Library preparation employed 5' RACE. The sample was run on an Illumina HiSeq 2500. The public reads were quality trimmed at Q25 with fastp and then assembled into clones with MiXCR by TCRdb, keeping productive beta chains. Duplicate CDR3 protein sequences are folded into a single record with the most common DNA and genes. Counted in this sample were roughly 130,000 distinct CDR3 sequences; about 6.5% of them appeared once. Jointly, the top ten make up 12% of the sample. The material sequenced was blood, either unsorted or a sorted T cell fraction (not recorded which). All receptors come from a male donor with ankylosing spondylitis or in good health (not recorded which).

This clonotype was observed many times. The rearrangement joins TRBV7-9 to TRBJ2-1; 13 positions agree with TRBD2. V dropped 6 bases and J dropped 5; count of bases not matched to a gene: 4. CDR1 is SEHNR and CDR2 is FQNEAQ in the germline V gene (reference sequence). This CDR3 has 15 amino acids. CDR3 in DNA: TGTGCCAGCAGACTTGGGACTAGCGGGAACAATGAGCAGTTCTTC. Translating gives CASRLGTSGNNEQFF.

This clonotype appeared many times. This sequence joins TRBV5-1 and TRBJ2-3; 15 bases match TRBD2. Germline lookup yields CDR1 SGHRS and CDR2 YFSETQ. V shed 2 bases and J 4 bases; nucleotides not matched to a gene: 8. The CDR3 contains 18 residues. The CDR3 nucleotides read TGCGCCAGCAGCTTAGGACTAGCGGGGGGGCCTAGCGCAGATACGCAGTATTTT. Translating gives CASSLGLAGGPSADTQYF.

This clonotype has at least ten counts. This chain uses TRBV7-9 with TRBJ1-6, with a weak D call TRBD1 (5 bases). This CDR3 region has 16 residues. The germline V gene has CDR1 SEHNR and CDR2 FQNEAQ (reference sequence). V lost 5 bases and J 9 bases, leaving 20 bases between the germline ends. The DNA of the CDR3 is TGTGCCAGCAGCCCCGCTTACGGGACCCGGCGTTCACCCCTCCACTTT. Protein product: CASSPAYGTRRSPLHF.

This clonotype was detected ten times or more. J is TRBJ2-3 and V is TRBV5-1; the match to TRBD2 covers 10 bases. The CDR3 is 17 amino acids. V was clipped by 3 bases and J by 7 bases; unmatched bases: 14. Germline assignment: CDR1 SGHRS and CDR2 YFSETQ. The CDR3 DNA follows: TGCGCCAGCAGCTCCGAAAGCTCTAGCGGGAGTTCATATACGCAGTATTTT. As protein: CASSSESSSGSSYTQYF.

V gene TRBV7-9 combines with J gene TRBJ1-2; no clear D gene. V was cut by 2 bases and J by 7 bases, with 17 bases left in between. This CDR3 has 15 amino acids. Germline values: CDR1 SEHNR, CDR2 FQNEAQ (reference sequence). CDR3 coding DNA: TGTGCCAGCAGCTTAAGCACGGTGGAGGATGGTGGCTACACCTTC. It codes for CASSLSTVEDGGYTF. The variable domain in full, with the rest retrieved from reference TRBV7-9 and TRBJ1-2, is DTGVSQNPRHKITKRGQNVTFRCDPISEHNRLYWYRQTLGQGPEFLTYFQNEAQLEKSRLLSDRFSAERPKGSFSTLEIQRTEQGDSAMYLCASSLSTVEDGGYTFGSGTRLTVV.

This clonotype was detected ten times or more. The chain employs TRBV20-1 and TRBJ2-3; 10 bases line up with TRBD1. The J segment lost 4 bases and the V segment lost 6 bases, leaving 4 bases of the junction unmatched. This CDR3 spans 13 amino acids. Germline CDR1 is DFQATT and CDR2 is SNEGSKA (reference sequence). CDR3 region: CSARTGGPDTQYF. DNA for the CDR3: TGCAGTGCACGGACAGGGGGGCCAGATACGCAGTATTTT.

This clonotype was detected many times. This chain joins TRBV5-1 and TRBJ2-5; 11 bases align to TRBD2. V was pared by 4 bases and J by 5 bases, with 10 bases of the junction left unmatched. The CDR3 contains 16 residues. From germline, CDR1 is SGHRS and CDR2 YFSETQ. CDR3: CASSPPLAGVRETQYF. In nucleotides, the CDR3 is TGCGCCAGCAGCCCACCACTAGCGGGAGTTCGGGAGACCCAGTACTTC.

This clonotype was counted ten times or more. V and J are TRBV7-8 and TRBJ2-1; 8 positions agree with TRBD1. Germline V gene sequence: CDR1 SGHVS, CDR2 FQNEAQ. The length of the CDR3 is 16 residues. The junction had 14 bases not matched to a gene; V was cut back by 5 bases and J by 8 bases. CDR3 bases: TGTGCCAGCAGCCTACAGACAGGGGTCATGTCCGATGAGCAGTTCTTC. Encoded protein: CASSLQTGVMSDEQFF. Looking up the rest from reference TRBV7-8 and TRBJ2-1 gives the full variable domain: GAGVSQSPRYKVAKRGQDVALRCDPISGHVSLFWYQQALGQGPEFLTYFQNEAQLDKSGLPSDRFFAERPEGSVSTLKIQRTQQEDSAVYLCASSLQTGVMSDEQFFGPGTRLTVL.

This clonotype was observed many times. The rearrangement joins TRBV20-1 to TRBJ2-7, with 7 bases fitting TRBD1. The V segment lost 0 bases and the J segment 2 bases; nucleotides outside the gene matches: 4. Germline V gives CDR1 DFQATT, CDR2 SNEGSKA (reference sequence). The CDR3 runs 14 residues. The CDR3 DNA follows: TGCAGTGCTAGAGAGTCGGGACAGACCTACGAGCAGTACTTC. This sequence encodes CSARESGQTYEQYF.

This clonotype was found many times. The V call is TRBV20-1, the J call TRBJ2-5; possibly TRBD1 for D (5 bases). The CDR3 totals 14 residues. Germline CDR1 DFQATT, CDR2 SNEGSKA (reference sequence). V was shortened by 0 bases and J by 1 base, with 9 bases between the two germline ends. DNA for the CDR3: TGCAGTGCTAGAGATGGGGCAGTCCAAGAGACCCAGTACTTC. This sequence encodes CSARDGAVQETQYF.

There are a few counts of this clonotype. The chain carries TRBV7-9 and TRBJ1-1; D is unclear. With 1 base removed from V and 5 bases from J, the gap between germline ends came to 8 bases. Germline CDR1 reads SEHNR; CDR2 reads FQNEAQ (reference sequence). The CDR3 is 13 residues long. Written as DNA, the CDR3 is TGTGCCAGCAGCTTAGACGGGGAGACTGAAGCTTTCTTT. It codes for CASSLDGETEAFF.

This clonotype was recorded at least ten times. This CDR3 is CASSQGWEQFF. CDR3 nucleotide sequence: TGCGCCAGCAGCCAGGGGTGGGAGCAGTTCTTC. The chain couples TRBV4-1 to TRBJ2-1; D remains unclear. Trimming took 3 bases from V and 10 from J, leaving 7 bases between them. There are 11 residues in the CDR3. Germline CDR1 reads MGHRA; CDR2 reads YSYEKL.

This clonotype was recorded many times. V usage is TRBV27 and J usage is TRBJ1-2, with D perhaps TRBD1 (6 bases). The V and J ends lost 6 bases and 4 bases respectively, with 12 bases between them. The CDR3 has 13 residues. Germline-derived CDR1 and CDR2 are MNHEY and SMNVEV (reference sequence). The CDR3 region has the DNA TGTGCCAGCAGCTTAGACAGGTCCTATGGCTACACCTTC. It codes for CASSLDRSYGYTF.

This clonotype was counted ten times or more. The V call is TRBV5-1, the J call TRBJ1-4; D call uncertain. The V end lost 0 bases, the J end lost 7 bases, and 10 bases lay between the germline ends. This CDR3 comprises 14 residues. Germline V CDR1 and CDR2: SGHRS, YFSETQ. The CDR3 DNA sequence: TGCGCCAGCAGCTTGGGTAAGGGCGGTGAAAAACTGTTTTTT. Residues: CASSLGKGGEKLFF.